This T cell receptor beta chain was recorded in a study of neurological immune-mediated disorders. The unsorted libraries were made from 2 million PBMCs kept at -80 C. This clonotype has a count of ten or more. 5'RACE with 10-nucleotide random UMIs generated the cDNA. MiXCR, applied by TCRdb to the 5' RACE reads, yields one record per CDR3 protein. The sample consists of about 59,000 distinct CDR3 sequences, roughly 12% of them appearing once. The CDR3 has 14 residues. V lost 4 bases and J lost 5, with 14 bases in between. Germline V gene lookup returns CDR1 SGHDN and CDR2 FVKESK. This sequence was found in a woman aged 60-70 years with HTLV-1-associated myelopathy (HAM/TSP). The V and J genes are TRBV14 and TRBJ2-5, with D hard to call. The sequencing input was PBMCs. The CDR3 is CASSRISPFETQYF. The CDR3 DNA sequence: TGTGCCAGCAGCCGGATATCACCCTTCGAGACCCAGTACTTC.